The TCR beta chain under discussion was sequenced for a study of control samples from healthy donors and cancer patients. Produced via immunoSEQ multiplex PCR; TCRdb's table is partial and in-frame only. The sample holds over 90,000 clones; around 89% are singletons and the top ten take about 18%. Trimming removed 1 base at V and 8 bases at J, with 15 bases between. CDR3 length equals 14 residues. CDR1 and CDR2 (germline): SQVTM, ANQGSEA. Sequenced sample: PBMCs. V and J are TRBV29-1 and TRBJ2-1, with D tentatively TRBD1 or TRBD2 (6 bases each). This sequence originates from a man in his 60s with lung cancer. The CDR3 DNA is TGCAGCGTTGAAGGTGGAAGGGGGGTGGATGAGCAGTTCTTC. It encodes CSVEGGRGVDEQFF.